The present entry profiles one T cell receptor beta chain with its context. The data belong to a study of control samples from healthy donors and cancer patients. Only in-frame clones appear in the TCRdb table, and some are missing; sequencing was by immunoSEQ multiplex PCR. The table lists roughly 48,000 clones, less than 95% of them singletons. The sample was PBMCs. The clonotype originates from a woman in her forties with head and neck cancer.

CDR3 loop: CASRPGLDYGYTF. CDR3 sequence (DNA): TGCGCCAGCAGACCGGGACTCGACTATGGCTACACCTTC. This chain links TRBV5-1 with TRBJ1-2; D perhaps matches TRBD1 (5 bases). The germline gives CDR1 SGHRS, CDR2 YFSETQ. Trimming shortened V by 5 bases and J by 3 bases, and 11 bases separated the two germline ends. The CDR3 runs to 13 residues.